This TCR beta chain was recovered during a study of shared clonotypes between healthy human individuals (TCRdb year 2020). In terms of the full investigation: A couple of women and a few men aged 18 to 49 years were included in the cohort. Per donor, three plates each were used for CD4 naive and CD4 memory, two for CD8 naive, and one for CD8 memory. To estimate repertoire size and how much clonotype sharing occurs between individuals, the study deeply sequenced the blood TCR repertoires of roughly 5 healthy adults. To increase sequencing depth and limit assay-specific biases, TCR repertoire library preparation and sequencing were carried out by different laboratories using diverse techniques. Leukapheresis yielded between about 0.94 and 8.9 billion PBMCs per donor.

Trimming removed 2 bases from V and 4 bases from J; the gene matches leave 6 bases unexplained. Including the terminal cysteine and phenylalanine, the CDR3 comprises 15 residues. Of the read, only the CDR3 DNA is kept; its 45 bases are in frame from base 1. In the germline V gene, CDR1 corresponds to MDHEN and CDR2 to SYDVKM. General study outcomes and caveats: Incomplete sequencing was indicated by rarefaction of sorted-subset datasets, despite the large sequencing depth. Sharing across a handful of donors was observed for around 5% of naive CD4, around 3.5% of naive CD8, about 2.3% of memory CD4, and about 0.4% of memory CD8 clonotypes. Clonotypes shared by all four sorted-subset donors showed higher generation probabilities than non-shared clonotypes. Sampling was limited to blood, and TCR repertoires in tissue likely differ from TCR repertoires in blood. Based on pairwise subsampling, the degree of clonotype sharing among donors was expected to be affected by sequencing depth. Naive subsets generally had larger estimated clonotype richness than memory subsets did. The small number of donors limited the genetic and exposure-history diversity represented.

Using the deep immunoSEQ assay, TCR CDR3 regions were amplified from genomic DNA by multiplex PCR. Extracted genomic DNA from each cell subset was spread evenly across all wells of several immunoSEQ 96-well plates, with each plate serving as a replicate. For sorted subsets, 150 to 250 ng of genomic DNA, equivalent to around 31,000 T cell genomes, went into each replicate PCR. The purified libraries were quantified using a Qubit 3.0 fluorometer, sized with a Bioanalyzer 2100, and then quantified again using the KAPA Library Quantification kit. Each immunoSEQ 96-well plate was sequenced on its own single-read 150-cycle Illumina NextSeq 550 flow cell. Regarding the original processing steps: Because the immunoSEQ output included only junctional sequences and no quality scores, the filtering could not be the same as the filtering used for full-length reads. Sequences were annotated with PyIR, a Python wrapper for IgBLAST v1.9, and V/J genes and CDR3 were assigned using IMGT germline references. Reads with weak V/J assignments (E-value above 1e-6), missing CDR3, stop codons, out-of-frame junctions, or ambiguous translated residues were removed. V3J clonotypes were defined as sequences sharing an identical inferred V gene, J gene, and CDR3 amino acid sequence. Percentage overlap between repertoires was calculated by dividing the number of shared unique clonotypes by the size of the smaller repertoire. Three approaches were used to assess repertoire richness: RTK rarefaction, the Chao1 estimator, and Recon v2.1 estimates of unobserved clonotypes. Generation probabilities were computed with OLGA for all TCRbeta clonotypes obtained by the gDNA method from a few donors. In its TCRdb copy, this immuneACCESS table keeps in-frame sequences only and misses some clones. Where compared with another copy, unresolved V genes explain less than half of these, and the others have no known cause. V and J calls and clone size are those listed in that table; D and trimming were worked out from the DNA. The sample yields 2 million to 2.5 million clones; more than 80% were counted once. The top ten hold around 0.4% of the sample.

The donors were healthy, HIV-negative adults with no recently reported acute infections or vaccinations. Only Caucasian adults living in Nashville, Tennessee, USA were represented among the donors. Magnetic negative selection was used to enrich CD4+ T cells, after which naive cells were positively selected on CD45RA and the negative fraction became the memory subset. Blood was collected by leukapheresis, and PBMCs were isolated by Ficoll-Histopaque density gradient centrifugation and then cryopreserved in liquid nitrogen vapor phase. Purity and quantity of every magnetically sorted T cell population were checked by analytical flow cytometry. Genomic DNA was isolated from every sorted fraction and measured by UV absorbance on a Nanodrop 2000c. For this clone: Its antigen target is currently unknown. No base qualities exist here, and no much larger clone lies one base off it. The sample contains more than one DNA sequence encoding this CDR3.

The sequence is built from TRBV28 and TRBJ2-7; 9 bases in the junction line up with TRBD2. The receptor's source is a man aged 18 to 29 in good health. Some clones in this sample may be carry-over from other donors' samples. The material sequenced was naive CD4+ T cells from PBMCs. Reading the label with the study, this specimen's cell subset or site is: CD45RA+ positively selected. CDR3 reads: CASSLAGGPVYEQYF. The base sequence is TGTGCCAGCAGTTTAGCGGGAGGGCCGGTTTACGAGCAGTACTTC. Reference TRBV28 and TRBJ2-7 genes cover what lies past the CDR3, so the full variable domain is DVKVTQSSRYLVKRTGEKVFLECVQDMDHENMFWYRQDPGLGLRLIYFSYDVKMKEKGDIPEGYSVSREKKERFSLILESASTNQTSMYLCASSLAGGPVYEQYFGPGTRLTVT.